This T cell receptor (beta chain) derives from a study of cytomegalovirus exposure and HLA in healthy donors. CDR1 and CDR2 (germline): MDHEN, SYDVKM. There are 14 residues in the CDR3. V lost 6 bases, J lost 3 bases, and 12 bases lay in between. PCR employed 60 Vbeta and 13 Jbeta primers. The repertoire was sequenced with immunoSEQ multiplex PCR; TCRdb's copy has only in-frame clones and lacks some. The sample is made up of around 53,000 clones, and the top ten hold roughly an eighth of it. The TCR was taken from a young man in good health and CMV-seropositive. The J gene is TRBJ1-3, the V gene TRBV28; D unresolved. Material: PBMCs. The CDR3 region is CASSLGRVGNTIYF. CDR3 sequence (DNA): TGTGCCAGCAGCCTAGGGAGGGTTGGAAACACCATATATTTT.